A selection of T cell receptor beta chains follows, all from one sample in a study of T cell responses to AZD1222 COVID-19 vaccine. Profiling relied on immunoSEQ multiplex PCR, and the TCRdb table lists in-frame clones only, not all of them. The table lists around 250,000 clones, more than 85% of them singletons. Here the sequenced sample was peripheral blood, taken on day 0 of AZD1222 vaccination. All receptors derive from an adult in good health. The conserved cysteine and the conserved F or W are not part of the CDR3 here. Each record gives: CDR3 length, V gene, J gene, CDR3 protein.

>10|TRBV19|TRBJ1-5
ASSMGGEPQH
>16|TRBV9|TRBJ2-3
ASSERGVTSRGTDTQY
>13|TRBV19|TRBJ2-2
ASSISGRGDGELF
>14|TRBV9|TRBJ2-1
ASSKTPSGRGNEQF
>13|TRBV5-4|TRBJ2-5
ASSLAGLVPETQY
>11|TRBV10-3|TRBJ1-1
AINPGRNTEAF
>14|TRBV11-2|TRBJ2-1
ASSLYLGTGGREQF
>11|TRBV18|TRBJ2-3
ASSPPGTDTQY
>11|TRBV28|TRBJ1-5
ASRGVGYQPQH
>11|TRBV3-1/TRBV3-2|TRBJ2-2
ASSQVTNRELF
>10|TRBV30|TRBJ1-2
AWSRLNYGYT
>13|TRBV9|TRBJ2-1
ASSVKAGPYNEQF
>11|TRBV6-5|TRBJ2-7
ASSRDRTYEQY
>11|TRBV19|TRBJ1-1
ASSRDWNTEAF
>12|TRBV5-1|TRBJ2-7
ASRRTASSYEQY
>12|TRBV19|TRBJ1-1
ASSTGHLNTEAF
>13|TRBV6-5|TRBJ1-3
ASSYDRDSGNTIY
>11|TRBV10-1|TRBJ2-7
ASKGVCLWEQY
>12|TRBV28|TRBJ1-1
ASSPPTMNTEAF
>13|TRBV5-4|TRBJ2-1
ASSLDRGLHNEQF
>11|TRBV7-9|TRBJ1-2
ASSFRSSYGYT
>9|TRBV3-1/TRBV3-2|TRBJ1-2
ASSPGYGYT
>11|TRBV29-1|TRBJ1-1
SVGDRQYTEAF
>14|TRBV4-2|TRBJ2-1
ASSQGGAVGGNEQF
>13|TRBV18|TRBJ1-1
ASSLGQGGNTEAF
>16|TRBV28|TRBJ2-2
ASSFPVGTSGRTGELF
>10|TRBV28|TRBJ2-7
ASSGLEYEQY
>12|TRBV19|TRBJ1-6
ASFDRGSNSPLH
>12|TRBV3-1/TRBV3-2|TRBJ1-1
ASSPLSLGTEAF
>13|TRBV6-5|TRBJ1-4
ASSYSRGTNEKLF
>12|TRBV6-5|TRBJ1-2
ASSYGQGFEGYT
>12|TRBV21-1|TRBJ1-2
ASSTRQGGYGYT
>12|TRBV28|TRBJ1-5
ASSLRQANQPQH
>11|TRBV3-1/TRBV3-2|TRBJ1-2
ASSPHDSNGYT
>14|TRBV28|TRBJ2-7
ASSLSTGLGGHEQY
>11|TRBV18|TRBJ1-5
ASSRGGDQPQH
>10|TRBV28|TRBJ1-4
ASSSLSEKLF
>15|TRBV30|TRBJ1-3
AWTSFGGPSSGNTIY
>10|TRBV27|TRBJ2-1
ASSFNPNEQF
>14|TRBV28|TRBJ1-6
ASSLLGGGKVSPLH
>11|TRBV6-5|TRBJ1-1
ASSYLSHTEAF
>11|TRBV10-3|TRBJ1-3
AIANSSGNTIY
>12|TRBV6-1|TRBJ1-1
ASSEGGMNTEAF
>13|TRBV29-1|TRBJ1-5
SVRQGDGRNQPQH
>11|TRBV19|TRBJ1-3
ASSISSGNTIY
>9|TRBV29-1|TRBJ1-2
SVTGIYGYT
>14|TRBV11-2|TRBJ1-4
ASSPVGFRGGEKLF
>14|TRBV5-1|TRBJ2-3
ASSENVRAGIGTQY
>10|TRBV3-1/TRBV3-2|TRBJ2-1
ASSQGFHEQF
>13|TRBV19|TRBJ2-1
ASSASGRAINEQF
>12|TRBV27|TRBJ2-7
ASSLRGGTYEQY
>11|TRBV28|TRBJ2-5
ASRAPLGETQY
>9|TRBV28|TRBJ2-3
ASSRTDTQY